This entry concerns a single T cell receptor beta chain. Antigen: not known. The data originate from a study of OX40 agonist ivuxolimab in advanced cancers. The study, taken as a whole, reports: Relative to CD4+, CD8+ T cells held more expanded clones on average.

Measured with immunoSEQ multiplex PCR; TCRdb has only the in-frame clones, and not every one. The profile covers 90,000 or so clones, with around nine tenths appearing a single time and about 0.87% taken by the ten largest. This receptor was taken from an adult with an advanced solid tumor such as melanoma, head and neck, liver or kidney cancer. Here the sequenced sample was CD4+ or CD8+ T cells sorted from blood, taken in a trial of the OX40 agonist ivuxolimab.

The CDR3 is CASSAGSSNTGELFF. CDR3 coding DNA: TGTGCCAGCAGTGCCGGGTCTTCGAACACCGGGGAGCTGTTTTTT. The chain is built from TRBV6-6 and TRBJ2-2, with unresolved D. From germline, CDR1 is MNHNY and CDR2 SVGAGI (reference sequence). The V gene lost 5 bases and the J gene lost 0 bases, with 10 bases spanning the gap. This CDR3 contains 15 residues.